The 15 T cell receptor beta chains listed next were all sequenced from one sample in a study of CD8 T cells in ankylosing spondylitis. MiXCR, applied by TCRdb to the 5' RACE reads, yields one record per CDR3 protein. The top ten clones hold under 35% of a sample with 150,000 or so distinct CDR3 sequences, roughly 11% of them seen once. Sequencing used blood, either unsorted or a sorted T cell fraction (not recorded which). These receptors were collected from a male donor with ankylosing spondylitis or in good health (not recorded which).

Only a few counts were recorded for this clonotype. CDR3 nucleotides: TGCGCCAGCAGCCCGATGCCAACAGGGACGACACCCCATAATTCACCCCTCCACTTT. This translates into CASSPMPTGTTPHNSPLHF. The J gene is TRBJ1-6, the V gene TRBV5-1, with D tentatively TRBD1 (6 bases). Germline V gene lookup returns CDR1 SGHRS and CDR2 YFSETQ. The CDR3 runs to 19 residues. V lost 4 bases, J lost 5 bases, and 25 bases lay in between. Filled out from reference TRBV5-1 and TRBJ1-6, the complete variable domain reads KAGVTQTPRYLIKTRGQQVTLSCSPISGHRSVSWYQQTPGQGLQFLFEYFSETQRNKGNFPGRFSGRQFSNSRSEMNVSTLELGDSALYLCASSPMPTGTTPHNSPLHFGNGTRLTVT.

This clonotype was counted a few times. J is TRBJ1-5 and V is TRBV6-1; 9 bases fit TRBD1. The trim removed 6 bases at V and 7 bases at J, leaving 10 bases unmatched. There are 15 residues in the CDR3. Germline V lookup: CDR1 MNHNS, CDR2 SASEGT. CDR3 amino acids: CASRDYRGRGQPQHF. The DNA for the CDR3 is TGTGCCAGCAGGGACTACAGGGGGCGAGGACAGCCCCAGCATTTT.

In this sample, this clonotype turned up a few times. The chain uses TRBV20-1 and TRBJ2-1; perhaps TRBD1 as D (5 bases). The V end lost 4 bases, the J end lost 5 bases, and 24 bases lay between the germline ends. The CDR3 has 17 amino acids. CDR1 is DFQATT and CDR2 is SNEGSKA in the germline V gene (reference sequence). For the CDR3, the DNA is TGCAGTGCTACCGATGTGTCGAGACTCCCCAGGGACAATGAGCAGTTCTTC. Amino acids: CSATDVSRLPRDNEQFF.

This clonotype was seen more than once but under ten times. The chain links TRBV29-1 to TRBJ2-1; D gene unclear. The germline V gene encodes CDR1 SQVTM and CDR2 ANQGSEA. The CDR3 is made up of 14 amino acids. Trimming left V 5 bases short and J 3 bases short, with 14 bases between. This CDR3 is CSVPSRVDYNEQFF. The CDR3 DNA reads as TGCAGCGTTCCCTCCCGAGTCGACTACAATGAGCAGTTCTTC.

The sample holds many counts of this clonotype. The chain links TRBV29-1 to TRBJ2-3; 8 nucleotides align to TRBD1. The J segment lost 5 bases and the V segment lost 7 bases, leaving 11 bases of the junction unmatched. This CDR3 has 14 amino acids. Germline CDR1 reads SQVTM; CDR2 reads ANQGSEA. In nucleotides, the CDR3 is TGCAGCGCTCCTACAGGGGGATGGGGAGATACGCAGTATTTT. This gives the protein CSAPTGGWGDTQYF.

The table lists this clonotype with a few counts. This chain connects TRBV4-1 to TRBJ2-3; D gene unclear. Per the germline V gene, CDR1 is MGHRA and CDR2 is YSYEKL. The CDR3 contains 13 residues. Trimming cost V 4 bases and J 6 bases, with 11 bases left between them. CDR3 region: CASSPALLDTQYF. The DNA of the CDR3 is TGCGCCAGCAGCCCCGCCTTATTGGATACGCAGTATTTT.

This clonotype was detected ten times or more. This chain connects TRBV4-3 to TRBJ2-7; weak D call: TRBD1 (6 bases). The CDR3 is 15 amino acids. Germline V lookup: CDR1 LGHNA, CDR2 YSLEER. Trimming removed 1 base from V and 5 bases from J, with 15 bases in between. As DNA, the CDR3 is TGCGCCAGCAGCCAAGGGTACAGGGCGGCCCACGAGCAGTACTTC. Translated: CASSQGYRAAHEQYF.

This rearrangement joins TRBV29-1 to TRBJ1-2; 8 nucleotides align to TRBD1. This CDR3 has 15 amino acids. Trimming took 4 bases from V and 0 from J; bases not matched to a gene: 7. Germline values: CDR1 SQVTM, CDR2 ANQGSEA. CDR3 in DNA: TGCAGCGTTGTAGGGCAGGGGGCGGCTAACTATGGCTACACCTTC. Residues: CSVVGQGAANYGYTF.

The table lists this clonotype with a few counts. The rearrangement links TRBV4-1 to TRBJ2-1; 8 nucleotides match TRBD2. Germline trimming cut 0 bases from V and 3 bases from J; bases unmatched to any gene: 4. The germline V gene encodes CDR1 MGHRA and CDR2 YSYEKL. This CDR3 contains 16 residues. The CDR3 spells CASSQETAGGYNEQFF. CDR3 nucleotide sequence: TGCGCCAGCAGCCAAGAGACGGCGGGGGGCTACAATGAGCAGTTCTTC.

Many counts were recorded for this clonotype. The V call is TRBV12-3 or TRBV12-4, the J call TRBJ2-1, with 7 bases lining up with TRBD2. The CDR3 runs 16 residues. J lost 5 bases, V lost 5 bases, and 12 bases had no gene match. CDR3 in amino acids: CASSRGLDSSHNEQFF. The CDR3 DNA follows: TGTGCCAGCAGTCGCGGACTAGATAGTTCCCACAATGAGCAGTTCTTC.

At least ten counts were recorded for this clonotype. The chain joins TRBV29-1 to TRBJ1-2; D unclear. Germline-derived CDR1 and CDR2 are SQVTM and ANQGSEA. The V end lost 7 bases, the J end lost 4 bases, and 19 bases lay between the germline ends. The CDR3 covers 14 residues. CDR3 bases: TGCAGCGCTCACACGACTCCCAACACCTATGGCTACACCTTC. Translating it yields CSAHTTPNTYGYTF.

The table lists this clonotype with many counts. CDR3 region: CSARDLIRGFSGPNEQYF. The DNA for the CDR3 is TGCAGTGCTAGAGATCTCATAAGGGGCTTCTCAGGTCCGAACGAGCAGTACTTC. The chain couples TRBV20-1 to TRBJ2-7; D is perhaps TRBD1 (5 bases). The CDR3 has 18 residues. Trimming shortened V by 0 bases and J by 5 bases, and 26 bases separated the two germline ends. The germline V gene has CDR1 DFQATT and CDR2 SNEGSKA (reference sequence).

Ten or more counts support this clonotype. This chain connects TRBV29-1 to TRBJ2-7; 13 bases are a match to TRBD2. The V gene's germline CDR1 is SQVTM and CDR2 ANQGSEA. Unmatched junction bases numbered 1, after V lost 0 bases and J lost 5 bases. The CDR3 sequence is 14 residues long. Here the CDR3 DNA reads TGCAGCGTTGAAGAAGGACTAGCGGGAGACGAGCAGTACTTC. Its protein product is CSVEEGLAGDEQYF.

V gene TRBV6-5 combines with J gene TRBJ1-4; D unclear. V was pared by 4 bases and J by 5 bases, with 11 bases between. The germline V gene encodes CDR1 MNHEY and CDR2 SVGAGI. This CDR3 comprises 14 residues. CDR3 sequence reads: CASSSLRRNEKLFF. In DNA form, the CDR3 reads TGTGCCAGCAGTTCCCTTAGACGGAATGAAAAACTGTTTTTT.

V is TRBV6-1 and J is TRBJ1-4; weak D call: TRBD1 (5 bases). The CDR3 runs to 15 residues. The ends were cut back, 6 bases at V and 7 bases at J, with 18 bases in the middle. Germline V lookup: CDR1 MNHNS, CDR2 SASEGT. For the CDR3, the DNA is TGTGCCAGCAGCCTTTCGAGGGGAACAGGTGAAAAACTGTTTTTT. This translates into CASSLSRGTGEKLFF.